Listed below are T cell receptor beta chains from one sample, sequenced in a study of T cell repertoires in cytomegalovirus infection. From the reads, TCRdb called clonotypes with MiXCR, one entry per CDR3 protein. This repertoire shows 450,000 to 600,000 distinct CDR3 sequences, roughly 46% found once; its top ten account for about two fifths. What these receptors recognize is not known. The sequencing used cultured PBMCs, collected from culture after CMV antigen stimulation. All receptors come from a human donor in good health (CMV status not recorded). Some clones in this sample may be carry-over from other donors' samples. The CDR3 runs from the conserved cysteine through the conserved F or W. A D gene is named only where the DNA matches it firmly. Some rows mark clone size as missing; the rest say once, few, many or name a class of expanded clone.

abundance: once
d_gene: TRBD1
j_gene: TRBJ2-5
v_gene: TRBV11-2
CDR3aa: CASSRNLQGWMETQYF
CDR3nt: TGTGCCAGCAGCCGGAACCTACAGGGGTGGATGGAGACCCAGTACTTC

abundance: many
d_gene: NA
j_gene: TRBJ1-4
v_gene: TRBV7-8
CDR3aa: CASSLETNEKLFF
CDR3nt: TGTGCCAGCAGCTTAGAAACTAATGAAAAACTGTTTTTT

abundance: NA
d_gene: NA
j_gene: TRBJ2-6
v_gene: TRBV2
CDR3aa: CASSEQNPGANVLTF
CDR3nt: TGTGCCAGCAGTGAACAAAATCCCGGGGCCAACGTCCTGACTTTC

abundance: NA
d_gene: NA
j_gene: TRBJ2-5
v_gene: TRBV10-3
CDR3aa: CAISGRPQETQYF
CDR3nt: TGTGCCATCTCAGGGAGACCCCAAGAGACCCAGTACTTC

abundance: NA
d_gene: NA
j_gene: TRBJ1-4
v_gene: TRBV7-9
CDR3aa: CASSSSEGVKLFF
CDR3nt: TGTGCCAGCAGCTCTAGTGAGGGCGTAAAACTGTTTTTT

abundance: NA
d_gene: NA
j_gene: TRBJ2-3
v_gene: TRBV25-1
CDR3aa: CASSDQGTGTQYF
CDR3nt: TGTGCCAGCAGTGATCAGGGAACGGGTACGCAGTATTTT

abundance: NA
d_gene: NA
j_gene: TRBJ2-5
v_gene: TRBV5-3
CDR3aa: CASSLGEPQETQYF
CDR3nt: TGTGCCAGCAGCTTGGGCGAACCCCAAGAGACCCAGTACTTC

abundance: NA
d_gene: NA
j_gene: TRBJ2-3
v_gene: TRBV19
CDR3aa: CASSIGGFYTDTQYF
CDR3nt: TGTGCCAGTAGTATAGGGGGTTTCTACACAGATACGCAGTATTTT

abundance: NA
d_gene: NA
j_gene: TRBJ2-7
v_gene: TRBV18
CDR3aa: CASSNPVSPSYEQYF
CDR3nt: TGTGCCAGCTCAAACCCAGTTTCGCCTTCCTACGAGCAGTACTTC

abundance: few
d_gene: NA
j_gene: TRBJ2-7
v_gene: TRBV11-2
CDR3aa: CASSPAWGRSTYEQYF
CDR3nt: TGTGCCAGCAGCCCCGCGTGGGGGAGATCAACCTACGAGCAGTACTTC

abundance: NA
d_gene: TRBD2
j_gene: TRBJ2-3
v_gene: TRBV28
CDR3aa: CASSLGWGTTSGPTDTQYF
CDR3nt: TGTGCCAGCTCTCTGGGGTGGGGGACGACTAGCGGTCCCACAGATACGCAGTATTTT

abundance: few
d_gene: NA
j_gene: TRBJ2-7
v_gene: TRBV7-2
CDR3aa: CASSLASRGEQYF
CDR3nt: TGTGCCAGCAGCTTAGCGTCGAGGGGCGAGCAGTACTTC

abundance: NA
d_gene: NA
j_gene: TRBJ1-5
v_gene: TRBV6-5
CDR3aa: CASSKRTGTLGPQHF
CDR3nt: TGTGCCAGCAGTAAAAGAACCGGGACCTTGGGGCCCCAGCATTTT

abundance: NA
d_gene: NA
j_gene: TRBJ2-3
v_gene: TRBV15
CDR3aa: CATSPRGGDPDTQYF
CDR3nt: TGTGCCACCAGCCCAAGAGGCGGGGACCCAGATACGCAGTATTTT

abundance: NA
d_gene: TRBD1
j_gene: TRBJ2-3
v_gene: TRBV28
CDR3aa: CASSLFRGLTDTQYF
CDR3nt: TGTGCCAGCAGTTTATTTAGGGGGCTGACAGATACGCAGTATTTT

abundance: NA
d_gene: NA
j_gene: TRBJ1-2
v_gene: TRBV6-8
CDR3aa: CASRDTRNYGYTF
CDR3nt: TGTGCCAGCCGGGACACCCGTAACTATGGCTACACCTTC

abundance: NA
d_gene: NA
j_gene: TRBJ2-3
v_gene: TRBV7-8
CDR3aa: CASSPSSFPDTQYF
CDR3nt: TGTGCCAGCAGCCCAAGCTCCTTCCCAGATACGCAGTATTTT

abundance: NA
d_gene: NA
j_gene: TRBJ2-7
v_gene: TRBV12-5
CDR3aa: CASGRAPQGINEQYF
CDR3nt: TGTGCTAGTGGTCGGGCCCCCCAGGGGATTAACGAGCAGTACTTC

abundance: few
d_gene: TRBD1
j_gene: TRBJ2-7
v_gene: TRBV12-3/TRBV12-4
CDR3aa: CASGDRGSYEQYF
CDR3nt: TGTGCCAGCGGGGACAGGGGGTCCTACGAGCAGTACTTC

abundance: few
d_gene: NA
j_gene: TRBJ1-1
v_gene: TRBV4-3
CDR3aa: CASSQLARDDKRTEAFF
CDR3nt: TGCGCCAGCAGCCAACTTGCCCGGGACGACAAAAGGACTGAAGCTTTCTTT

abundance: NA
d_gene: TRBD1
j_gene: TRBJ1-6
v_gene: TRBV7-9
CDR3aa: CASSLGGTVNSPLHF
CDR3nt: TGTGCCAGCAGCCTAGGGGGGACAGTAAATTCACCCCTCCACTTT

abundance: NA
d_gene: TRBD1
j_gene: TRBJ1-2
v_gene: TRBV11-2
CDR3aa: CASSLPTGNGYTF
CDR3nt: TGTGCCAGCAGCTTACCGACAGGGAATGGCTACACCTTC

abundance: NA
d_gene: TRBD2
j_gene: TRBJ2-7
v_gene: TRBV27
CDR3aa: CASSSLGLAVSSYEQYF
CDR3nt: TGTGCCAGCAGTTCCCTTGGACTAGCGGTGAGCTCCTACGAGCAGTACTTC

abundance: NA
d_gene: NA
j_gene: TRBJ2-7
v_gene: TRBV7-8
CDR3aa: CASSRAGRGFEGQYF
CDR3nt: TGTGCCAGCAGCCGAGCTGGGCGCGGATTCGAGGGGCAGTACTTC

abundance: NA
d_gene: NA
j_gene: TRBJ1-1
v_gene: TRBV5-4
CDR3aa: CASSLDRAGDEAFF
CDR3nt: TGTGCCAGCAGCTTGGACAGGGCAGGTGATGAAGCTTTCTTT

abundance: NA
d_gene: NA
j_gene: TRBJ1-6
v_gene: TRBV4-3
CDR3aa: CASSQDKGVGNSPLHF
CDR3nt: TGCGCCAGCAGCCAAGACAAAGGGGTCGGGAATTCACCCCTCCACTTT

abundance: NA
d_gene: TRBD2
j_gene: TRBJ2-1
v_gene: TRBV6-5
CDR3aa: CASSHFTSGSFGGEQFF
CDR3nt: TGTGCCAGCAGTCACTTCACTAGCGGCTCATTTGGGGGGGAGCAGTTCTTC

abundance: few
d_gene: TRBD1
j_gene: TRBJ1-1
v_gene: TRBV7-9
CDR3aa: CASSSGQGGEYTEAFF
CDR3nt: TGTGCCAGCAGCTCAGGACAGGGGGGGGAGTACACTGAAGCTTTCTTT